The source of this T cell receptor (beta chain) is a study of beta chain features in type 1 diabetes. On the study more broadly: Patients did not differ from healthy donors in age, gender or cell yield. Study results and limitations: For Type 1 diabetes patients, all four CD4+ subsets carried TCRB CDR3s that were moderately but significantly shorter. PCR, the amplification step, might favor shorter templates, equally in patients and controls. cDNA-based sequencing might over-represent cells highly expressing TCR.

The table lists this clone with a few counts. Its antigen is unidentified. With 4 bases removed from V and 1 base from J, the gap between germline ends came to 16 bases. The CDR3 is made up of 16 amino acids. Germline V CDR1 and CDR2: SGHDN, FVKESK. Expressed TCRB transcripts were sequenced after all isolated RNA was converted to cDNA. Regulatory, naive and central memory T cell samples averaged approximately 3.8 million reads. TCRdb's table, derived via immunoSEQ multiplex PCR, lists solely in-frame clones and lacks some. The profile shows more than 250,000 clones, about a fifth of them singletons. V is TRBV14 and J is TRBJ1-1; possibly TRBD1 for D (6 bases). The TCR comes from a woman aged 40 to 50 with type 1 diabetes. The sequenced material came from naive CD4+ T cells from blood. Here the CDR3 reads CASSPLEDSSNTEAFF. CDR3 bases: TGTGCCAGCAGCCCCTTGGAGGACAGTTCGAACACTGAAGCTTTCTTT.